The rows below give T cell receptor beta chains drawn from one sample of a study of T cell repertoires in ileal Crohn's disease. The table came from immunoSEQ multiplex PCR; TCRdb's copy has only in-frame clones and leaves some out. The repertoire holds some 12,000 clones, with around three quarters as singletons. Sequencing was carried out using ileal tissue. The receptors originated from an adult with Crohn's disease. Both conserved end residues are part of each CDR3. D genes are given only for firm matches. The listing skips clone size in some rows; elsewhere it reads once, few, many or a size class.

cdr3_nt	cdr3_aa	j_call	clone_size	v_call	d_call
TGCAGCGTCGCCATCTCCCTAGCGGGACCTTACACCGGGGAGCTGTTTTTT	CSVAISLAGPYTGELFF	TRBJ2-2	few	TRBV29-1	TRBD2
TGTGCCAGTAGTATCGGGGAGGGGACTGAAGCTTTCTTT	CASSIGEGTEAFF	TRBJ1-1	.	TRBV19	.
TGTGCCAGTAGCAGCACGCGGGGATACAATGAGCAGTTCTTC	CASSSTRGYNEQFF	TRBJ2-1	.	TRBV19	.
TGTGCCAGCAGGGCCGGGACAGCGACGAATCAGCCCCAGCATTTT	CASRAGTATNQPQHF	TRBJ1-5	.	TRBV2	TRBD1
TGTGCCAGCGCAGGACAGGAGAGTCAGCCCCAGCATTTT	CASAGQESQPQHF	TRBJ1-5	.	TRBV6-1	TRBD1
TGTGCCAGCAGTGGGCGGACAGGGGCCGGTGGCTACACCTTC	CASSGRTGAGGYTF	TRBJ1-2	.	TRBV2	TRBD1
TGCAGCGTTGAGTTGGGAGGTGCGGGGTACGAGCAGTACTTC	CSVELGGAGYEQYF	TRBJ2-7	.	TRBV29-1	.
TGTGCCAGCAGGGGACACGATGAGGGGTATGGCTACACCTTC	CASRGHDEGYGYTF	TRBJ1-2	.	TRBV6-1	.
TGTGCCAGCGGAAGGGGGGGCGTAGATACGCAGTATTTT	CASGRGGVDTQYF	TRBJ2-3	.	TRBV28	.
TGTGCCAGCAGCTTAGCCGCGGAGGGACTAGCGGGAGGAGGAGGGACAGATACGCAGTATTTT	CASSLAAEGLAGGGGTDTQYF	TRBJ2-3	few	TRBV7-2	TRBD2
TGTGCCTGGACGCGGCTAGCGGGTAGGAATGAGCAGTTCTTC	CAWTRLAGRNEQFF	TRBJ2-1	.	TRBV30	TRBD2
TGTGCCAGCAGCTTCACAGGTGTGACTGAAGCTTTCTTT	CASSFTGVTEAFF	TRBJ1-1	.	TRBV5-6	.
TGTGCCAGCAGCAGGGACAGGTTCTCTGGGGCCAACGTCCTGACTTTC	CASSRDRFSGANVLTF	TRBJ2-6	.	TRBV2	TRBD1
TGCGCCAGCAGCCCGGGACATAGGAACACTGAAGCTTTCTTT	CASSPGHRNTEAFF	TRBJ1-1	medium-sized	TRBV5-1	.
TGTGCCACCAGCAGGGTCTACGCGGGTCCCTACGAGCAGTACTTC	CATSRVYAGPYEQYF	TRBJ2-7	.	TRBV15	.
TGTGCCAGCAGCTTAGAAGCCAGGCGGGGGACTGAAGCTTTCTTT	CASSLEARRGTEAFF	TRBJ1-1	.	TRBV11-2	.
TGTGCCAGCAGCTTCAAATCCCCTCCCCTAGCGGGGGGGCGCTACGAGCAGTACTTC	CASSFKSPPLAGGRYEQYF	TRBJ2-7	.	TRBV11-2	TRBD2
TGTGCCGGATCGGCAGGGACCTATAATTCACCCCTCCACTTT	CAGSAGTYNSPLHF	TRBJ1-6	.	TRBV19	.
TGTGCCAGCAGCTTGTACGGAGACTATGGCTACACCTTC	CASSLYGDYGYTF	TRBJ1-2	.	TRBV5-6	.
TGTGCCTGGAGTGTACGACAGGTTACCTACGAGCAGTACTTC	CAWSVRQVTYEQYF	TRBJ2-7	.	TRBV30	.
TGTGCCAGCAGCCGACTCACAGATACGCAGTATTTT	CASSRLTDTQYF	TRBJ2-3	.	TRBV11-2	.
TGTGCCAGCAGCTTGGGGGACAGGGGAAGCTACGAGCAGTACTTC	CASSLGDRGSYEQYF	TRBJ2-7	.	TRBV5-4	TRBD1
TGTGCCGCCAGCAGGGCTGGGACAGGCCGTAATTCACCCCTCCACTTT	CAASRAGTGRNSPLHF	TRBJ1-6	.	TRBV15	TRBD1
TGTGCCAGCAGCCGGGGACTAGCGGGCGGTCACGAGCAGTACTTC	CASSRGLAGGHEQYF	TRBJ2-7	.	TRBV16	TRBD2
TGTGCCAGCAGCTTAGAGTCCGGGTTTCTCGGCGTCCTGACTTTC	CASSLESGFLGVLTF	TRBJ2-6	.	TRBV11-2	.
TGTGCCAGCAGCTTAGTAGGAGCTGAGCAGTACTTC	CASSLVGAEQYF	TRBJ2-7	few	TRBV11-3	.
TGTGCCACGGGGGCCCGACTAGCGGGCTCCTACGAGCAGTACTTC	CATGARLAGSYEQYF	TRBJ2-7	.	TRBV10-3	TRBD2